This is a list of T cell receptor beta chains from one sample in a study of Ad26.COV2.S vaccination and SARS-CoV-2 variants. The method was immunoSEQ multiplex PCR; TCRdb's version includes in-frame clones alone and lacks a portion of them. The table has about 680,000 clones, 89% seen once. Sequenced material: peripheral blood, taken in a trial of Ad26.COV2.S vaccine versus placebo. These receptors were collected from a person between 18 and 60 years old who received the Ad26.COV2.S COVID-19 vaccine or a placebo. Both conserved end residues are part of each CDR3. A D gene is named only where the DNA matches it firmly. Size is omitted from some rows. Given values are once, few, many or a class for expanded clones.

clone size	D gene	V gene	J gene	CDR3 protein	CDR3 DNA
once	TRBD1	TRBV24-1	TRBJ2-1	CATSDLQGQGARNEQFF	TGTGCCACCAGTGATTTGCAAGGACAGGGGGCTCGAAATGAGCAGTTCTTC
once	TRBD2	TRBV29-1	TRBJ2-1	CSGILAGVTYNEQFF	TGCAGCGGTATACTAGCGGGAGTCACCTACAATGAGCAGTTCTTC
NA	TRBD1	TRBV19	TRBJ2-7	CASSPQGVFSEQYF	TGTGCCAGTAGCCCACAGGGGGTCTTCAGCGAGCAGTACTTC
NA	NA	TRBV9	TRBJ2-7	CASSVSPASEQYF	TGTGCCAGCAGCGTATCACCCGCCTCCGAGCAGTACTTC
NA	NA	TRBV4-1	TRBJ1-3	CASSQVGARAGNTIYF	TGCGCCAGCAGCCAAGTAGGGGCCAGGGCTGGAAACACCATATATTTT
NA	TRBD1	TRBV18	TRBJ2-7	CASSPSGGWDEQYF	TGTGCCAGCTCACCATCAGGGGGCTGGGACGAGCAGTACTTC
NA	NA	TRBV12-3/TRBV12-4	TRBJ2-5	CASSSVETQYF	TGTGCCAGCAGTTCGGTCGAGACCCAGTACTTC
NA	NA	TRBV15	TRBJ1-5	CATSRDSRGTLKKPQHF	TGTGCCACCAGCAGAGATTCTAGGGGGACTTTGAAGAAGCCCCAGCATTTT
NA	TRBD2	TRBV30	TRBJ2-1	CAWTAQSSGRGGQFF	TGTGCCTGGACTGCTCAATCTAGCGGGAGGGGTGGGCAGTTCTTC
NA	NA	TRBV5-4	TRBJ2-1	CASTLEEGPYNEQFF	TGTGCCAGTACCCTGGAGGAGGGGCCCTACAATGAGCAGTTCTTC
NA	TRBD1	TRBV7-2	TRBJ2-1	CASRPGQAINEQFF	TGTGCCAGCAGGCCGGGACAGGCTATCAATGAGCAGTTCTTC
NA	TRBD2	TRBV7-8	TRBJ2-7	CASSRVGTSGNEQYF	TGTGCCAGCAGCCGAGTAGGGACTAGCGGTAACGAGCAGTACTTC
NA	TRBD1	TRBV19	TRBJ1-5	CASSMVTGVLNQPQHF	TGTGCCAGTAGTATGGTGACAGGGGTACTCAATCAGCCCCAGCATTTT
NA	NA	TRBV19	TRBJ1-1	CASSPIMGKDTEAFF	TGTGCCAGTAGCCCTATAATGGGGAAGGACACTGAAGCTTTCTTT
NA	NA	TRBV30	TRBJ1-1	CAWVGWAEAFF	TGTGCCTGGGTGGGGTGGGCTGAAGCTTTCTTT